The entry below describes one T cell receptor beta chain. TCRdb used MiXCR to reprocess the 5' RACE reads, holding one entry per CDR3 protein. The data show 1.5 million to 2 million distinct CDR3 sequences, around a third seen once. This entry is derived from a study of identical twins. The CDR3 has 11 amino acids. Germline assignment: CDR1 DFQATT and CDR2 SNEGSKA (reference sequence). Trimming removed 6 bases at V and 2 bases at J, with 8 bases between. The rearrangement uses TRBV20-1 and TRBJ2-7, with no clear D. This receptor was obtained from a newborn girl in good health. Sequences were obtained from cord blood. The CDR3 reads CSAHTAYEQYF. The CDR3 nucleotides read TGCAGTGCGCACACCGCCTACGAGCAGTACTTC.